This T cell receptor (beta chain) was captured by sequencing in a study of cytomegalovirus exposure and HLA in healthy donors. Study-wide results and limits: Most TCR sequences showed up rarely, but some public TCRs showed up in many donors. Both high specificity and high sensitivity reportedly marked the classifier's diagnosis of cytomegalovirus status. First-cohort TCR clusters were later found to tend to co-occur in the 130 or so validation repertoires.

Produced via immunoSEQ multiplex PCR; TCRdb's table is partial and in-frame only. The sample lists some 170,000 clones, around nine tenths occurring once. The donors were part of the validation cohort of 95 to 150 subjects. That cohort was separate from the first cohort, which comprised 500 to 850 subjects. Concerning this clone itself: Its antigen is still unknown.

V trimming: 3 bases; J trimming: 3 bases; junction bases outside the gene matches: 2. This CDR3 contains 15 residues. Per the germline V gene, CDR1 is SGHTA and CDR2 is FQGTGA. The sample consisted of PBMCs. The rearrangement links TRBV7-3 to TRBJ2-1, with 10 bases matching TRBD2. The TCR was taken from a woman aged 18-30 years in good health and CMV-seropositive. This CDR3 reads CASSFRLAGYNEQFF. The CDR3 nucleotides are TGTGCCAGCAGCTTCCGACTAGCGGGCTACAATGAGCAGTTCTTC.